This T cell receptor beta chain stems from a study of T cell changes during pregnancy in multiple sclerosis. Between the trimmed V and J ends, which lost 8 bases and 6 bases, there was a span of 13 bases. Germline V gene lookup returns CDR1 LNHDA and CDR2 SQIVND (reference sequence). The length of the CDR3 is 12 residues. The protocol was immunoSEQ multiplex PCR, while the TCRdb copy is restricted to in-frame clones and leaves out a portion. The data show roughly 64,000 clones, roughly 96% seen once. This rearrangement joins TRBV19 to TRBJ1-2; possible D gene TRBD1, 5 bases. The starting material was CD8+ T cells from peripheral blood mononuclear cells, obtained after pregnancy. The TCR originated in a female donor with multiple sclerosis, enrolled in a pregnancy study. The CDR3 DNA reads as TGTGCCAGTGGAGCAGGGTCGAATGGCTACACCTTC. Translated: CASGAGSNGYTF. The full variable domain, completed using reference TRBV19 and TRBJ1-2, is DGGITQSPKYLFRKEGQNVTLSCEQNLNHDAMYWYRQDPGQGLRLIYYSQIVNDFQKGDIAEGYSVSREKKESFPLTVTSAQKNPTAFYLCASGAGSNGYTFGSGTRLTVV.